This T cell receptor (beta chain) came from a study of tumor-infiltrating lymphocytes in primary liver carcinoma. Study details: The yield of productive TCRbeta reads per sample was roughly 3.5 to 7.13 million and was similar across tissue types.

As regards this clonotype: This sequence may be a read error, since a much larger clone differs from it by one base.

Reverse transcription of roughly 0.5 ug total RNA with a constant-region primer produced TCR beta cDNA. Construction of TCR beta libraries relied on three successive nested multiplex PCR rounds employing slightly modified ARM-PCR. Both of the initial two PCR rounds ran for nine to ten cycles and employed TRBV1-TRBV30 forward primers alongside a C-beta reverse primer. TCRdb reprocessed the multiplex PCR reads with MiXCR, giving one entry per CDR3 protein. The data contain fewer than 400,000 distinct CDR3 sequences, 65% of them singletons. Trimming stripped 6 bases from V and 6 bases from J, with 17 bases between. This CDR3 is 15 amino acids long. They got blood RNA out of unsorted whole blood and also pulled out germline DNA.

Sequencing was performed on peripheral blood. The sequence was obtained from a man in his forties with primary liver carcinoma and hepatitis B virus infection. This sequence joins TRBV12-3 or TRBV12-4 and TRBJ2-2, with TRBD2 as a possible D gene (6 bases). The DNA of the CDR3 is TGTGCCAGCAGATTAACGGGAGAATTAGCCGGGGAGCTGTTTTTT. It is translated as CASRLTGELAGELFF.